This TCR beta chain was found in a study of blood T cell repertoires in COVID-19. The wider study: Acute and convalescent COVID-19 samples came from the United States, Italy and Spain. Sample material is recorded as cDNA or gDNA derived from T cells, B-cell-depleted T cells, or PBMCs.

This clone was counted once. Original data processing: Amplifying reference gene primers gave estimates of nucleated cell counts. Some clones are missing from TCRdb's copy, which holds only in-frame ones; the method was immunoSEQ multiplex PCR. V and J calls and clone size are those listed in that table; D and trimming were worked out from the DNA. Counted here are some 110,000 clones, 60% to 85% occurring once; the ten biggest clones make up approximately 5.6%. V shed 1 base and J shed 9 bases, with 18 bases lying between them. Germline lookup yields CDR1 LGHDT and CDR2 YNNKEL (reference sequence). The CDR3 has 16 residues.

The J gene is TRBJ2-2, the V gene TRBV3-1 (or the pseudogene TRBV3-2), with a possible D match to TRBD1 (6 bases). The sequencing sample was made of peripheral blood. The clonotype was recovered from a man between 65 and 85 years old with acute or convalescent COVID-19. CDR3 DNA sequence: TGTGCCAGCAGCCAAGTAGGGGGAGCTGATGGGAGGGAGCTGTTTTTT. Translating it yields CASSQVGGADGRELFF.